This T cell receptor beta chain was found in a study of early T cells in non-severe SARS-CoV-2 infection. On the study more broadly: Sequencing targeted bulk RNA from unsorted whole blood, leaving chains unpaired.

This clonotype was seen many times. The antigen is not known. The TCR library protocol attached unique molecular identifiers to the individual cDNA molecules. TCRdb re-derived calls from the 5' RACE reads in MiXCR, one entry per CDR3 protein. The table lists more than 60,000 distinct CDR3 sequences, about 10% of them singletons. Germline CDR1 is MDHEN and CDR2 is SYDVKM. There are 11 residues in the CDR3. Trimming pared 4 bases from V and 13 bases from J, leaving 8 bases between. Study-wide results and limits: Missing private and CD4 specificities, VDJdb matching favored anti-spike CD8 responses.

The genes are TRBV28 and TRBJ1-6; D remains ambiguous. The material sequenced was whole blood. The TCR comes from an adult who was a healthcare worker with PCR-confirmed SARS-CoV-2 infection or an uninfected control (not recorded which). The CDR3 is CASSSNFPLHF. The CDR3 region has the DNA TGTGCCAGCAGTTCAAATTTCCCCCTCCACTTT.